The T cell receptor beta chain under discussion was sequenced for a study of PD-1 blockade in classical Hodgkin lymphoma. Patients all relapsed after autologous stem cell transplantation, and there was variation in brentuximab vedotin exposure. Trimming removed 2 bases at V and 4 bases at J, with 6 bases between. From germline, CDR1 is MDHEN and CDR2 SYDVKM. The CDR3 sequence is 13 residues long. As regards this clone: The target antigen is unknown.

The repertoire was sequenced with immunoSEQ multiplex PCR; TCRdb's copy has only in-frame clones and lacks some. The sample lists about 40,000 clones; around 86% were seen once. Points from the study as a whole: Diversity in CD4+ TCRs, unlike that measured in CD8+ TCRs, had risen significantly by C4D1. Any patient who commenced nivolumab under 1 year after ASCT was excluded.

The V and J genes are TRBV28 and TRBJ1-3, with D possibly TRBD1 on 5 matching bases. This TCR was recovered from a human donor with classical Hodgkin lymphoma. Sequenced material: peripheral blood mononuclear cells (PBMCs), taken at baseline. The CDR3 protein is CASSLRQGNTIYF. In DNA form, the CDR3 reads TGTGCCAGCAGTTTACGACAGGGAAACACCATATATTTT.